What follows are 5 T cell receptor beta chains derived from one specimen sequenced in a study of T cell responses to AZD1222 COVID-19 vaccine. Sequencing was performed with immunoSEQ multiplex PCR; in TCRdb, only in-frame clones are kept and a portion is missing. The sample gives roughly 100,000 clones, 80% to 90% of which show up once; roughly 1.7% is in the top ten. Sequenced material: peripheral blood, taken on day 0 of AZD1222 vaccination. Source of these receptors: an adult in good health.

V is TRBV6-5 and J is TRBJ1-1, with unresolved D. V lost 6 bases and J lost 11, with 16 bases in between. The CDR3 extends over 12 amino acids. Germline-derived CDR1 and CDR2 are MNHEY and SVGAGI. In DNA form, the CDR3 reads TGTGCCAGCAGGTCCCCGGGTCTTAAGGCTTTCTTT. Translation: CASRSPGLKAFF.

The gene calls are TRBV7-9 and TRBJ1-6, with 7 positions matching TRBD1. The V gene end was trimmed by 4 bases and the J gene end by 7 bases; junction bases not matched to a gene: 4. The CDR3 totals 14 residues. Germline assignment: CDR1 SEHNR and CDR2 FQNEAQ (reference sequence). In DNA, the CDR3 is TGTGCCAGCAGCTCGGGACAGCGAAATTCACCCCTCCACTTT. Translation: CASSSGQRNSPLHF.

V usage is TRBV28 and J usage is TRBJ1-1, with a weak D call TRBD1 (6 bases). The V and J ends lost 5 bases and 0 bases respectively, with 13 bases between them. Germline values: CDR1 MDHEN, CDR2 SYDVKM. The CDR3 is made up of 15 amino acids. The CDR3 loop reads CASSLRTDVNTEAFF. For the CDR3, the DNA is TGTGCCAGCAGTCTCAGGACAGATGTGAACACTGAAGCTTTCTTT.

The gene calls are TRBV4-1 and TRBJ2-3, with 7 bases lining up with TRBD1. CDR1 and CDR2 (germline): MGHRA, YSYEKL. Germline trimming cut 0 bases from V and 8 bases from J; bases unmatched to any gene: 8. This CDR3 is 15 amino acids long. Written as DNA, the CDR3 is TGCGCCAGCAGCCAAGATCAGGGGGTGGGGGTTACGCAGTATTTT. Protein: CASSQDQGVGVTQYF.

CDR3 loop: CASSRRQESFNSPLHF. For the CDR3, the DNA is TGTGCCAGCAGCCGTCGACAGGAATCGTTTAATTCACCCCTCCACTTT. V gene TRBV5-4 combines with J gene TRBJ1-6; TRBD1 is a possible D gene (6 bases). V lost 4 bases and J lost 6, with 17 bases in between. CDR3 size: 16 residues. Per the germline V gene, CDR1 is SGHNT and CDR2 is YYREEE (reference sequence).